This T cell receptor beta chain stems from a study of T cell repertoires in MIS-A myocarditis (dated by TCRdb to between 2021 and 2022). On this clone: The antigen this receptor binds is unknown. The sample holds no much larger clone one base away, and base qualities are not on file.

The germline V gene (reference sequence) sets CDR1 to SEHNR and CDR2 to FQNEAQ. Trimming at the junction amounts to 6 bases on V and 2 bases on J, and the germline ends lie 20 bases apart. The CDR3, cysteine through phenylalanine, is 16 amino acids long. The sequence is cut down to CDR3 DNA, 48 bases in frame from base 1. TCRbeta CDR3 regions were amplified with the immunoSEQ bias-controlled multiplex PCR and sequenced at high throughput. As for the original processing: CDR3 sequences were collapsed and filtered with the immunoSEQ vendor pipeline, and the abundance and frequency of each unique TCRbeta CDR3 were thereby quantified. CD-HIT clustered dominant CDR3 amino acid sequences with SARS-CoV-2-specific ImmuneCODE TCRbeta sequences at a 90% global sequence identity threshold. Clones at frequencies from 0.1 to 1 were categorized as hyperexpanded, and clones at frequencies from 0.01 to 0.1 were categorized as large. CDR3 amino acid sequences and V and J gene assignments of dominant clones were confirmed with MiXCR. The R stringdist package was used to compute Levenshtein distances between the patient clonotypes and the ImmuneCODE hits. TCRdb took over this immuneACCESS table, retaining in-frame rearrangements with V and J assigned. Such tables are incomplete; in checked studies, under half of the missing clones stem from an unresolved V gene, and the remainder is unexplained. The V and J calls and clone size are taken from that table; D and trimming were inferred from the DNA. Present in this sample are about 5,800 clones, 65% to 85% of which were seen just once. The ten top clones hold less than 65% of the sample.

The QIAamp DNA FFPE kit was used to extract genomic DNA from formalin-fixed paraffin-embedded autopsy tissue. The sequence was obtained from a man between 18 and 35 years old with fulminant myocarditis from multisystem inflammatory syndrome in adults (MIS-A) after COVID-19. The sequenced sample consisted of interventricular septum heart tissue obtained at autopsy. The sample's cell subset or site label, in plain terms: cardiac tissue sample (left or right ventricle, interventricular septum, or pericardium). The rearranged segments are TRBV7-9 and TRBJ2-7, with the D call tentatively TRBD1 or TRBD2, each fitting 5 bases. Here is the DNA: TGTGCCAGCAGTGCTAGGCGTGGGGGTCACACCTACGAGCAGTACTTC. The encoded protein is CASSARRGGHTYEQYF.